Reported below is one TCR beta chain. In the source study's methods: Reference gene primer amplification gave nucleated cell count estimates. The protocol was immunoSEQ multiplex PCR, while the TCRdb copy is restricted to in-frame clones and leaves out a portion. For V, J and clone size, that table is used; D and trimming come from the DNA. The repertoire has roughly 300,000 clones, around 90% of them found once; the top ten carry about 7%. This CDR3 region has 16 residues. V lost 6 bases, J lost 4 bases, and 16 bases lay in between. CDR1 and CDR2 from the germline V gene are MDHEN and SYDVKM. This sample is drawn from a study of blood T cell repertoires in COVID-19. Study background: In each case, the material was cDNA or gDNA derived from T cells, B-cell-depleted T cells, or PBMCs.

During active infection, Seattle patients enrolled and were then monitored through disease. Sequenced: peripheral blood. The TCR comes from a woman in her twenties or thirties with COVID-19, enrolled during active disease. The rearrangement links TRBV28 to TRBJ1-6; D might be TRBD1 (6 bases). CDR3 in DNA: TGTGCCAGCAGGGATCCTGGGACACTTTATAATTCACCCCTCCACTTT. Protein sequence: CASRDPGTLYNSPLHF.